The 11 T cell receptor beta chains reported below all come from one sample, sequenced in a study of identical twins. MiXCR was run by TCRdb on the 5' RACE reads, yielding one entry per CDR3 protein. The data show about 1.7 million distinct CDR3 sequences, around 33% seen once. Material for sequencing was cord blood. Receptor source: a newborn girl in good health.

This clonotype was recorded many times. The chain joins TRBV15 to TRBJ1-4; D uncertain. V was pared by 0 bases and J by 8 bases, with 4 bases between. The CDR3 extends over 12 amino acids. Per the germline V gene, CDR1 is LNHNV and CDR2 is YYDKDF (reference sequence). This CDR3 reads CATSRDSEKLFF. CDR3 nucleotide sequence: TGTGCCACCAGCAGAGATTCGGAAAAACTGTTTTTT.

This clonotype was detected a few times. This chain links TRBV20-1 with TRBJ1-4; TRBD1 is a possible D gene (5 bases). Per the germline V gene, CDR1 is DFQATT and CDR2 is SNEGSKA (reference sequence). The CDR3 runs 13 residues. Trimming stripped 2 bases from V and 8 bases from J, with 12 bases between. CDR3 bases: TGCAGTGCTAGATCCCTGGGGGGGGAAAAACTGTTTTTT. This translates into CSARSLGGEKLFF.

The rearrangement uses TRBV25-1 and TRBJ2-5; 7 nucleotides agree with TRBD2. Germline loops: CDR1 MGHDK, CDR2 SYGVNS. The J segment lost 5 bases and the V segment lost 1 base, leaving 10 bases of the junction unmatched. The CDR3 extends over 16 amino acids. DNA for the CDR3: TGTGCCAGCAGTGAATTGGATCCGGCCGGGAGGGAGACCCAGTACTTC. Translation gives CASSELDPAGRETQYF.

V usage is TRBV4-1 and J usage is TRBJ2-7; perhaps TRBD1 as D (6 bases). Germline V gene sequence: CDR1 MGHRA, CDR2 YSYEKL. V was pared by 3 bases and J by 3 bases, with 18 bases between. CDR3 length equals 16 residues. This chain's CDR3 is CASSHGPGHSFYEQYF. The CDR3 DNA reads TGCGCCAGCAGCCATGGCCCGGGACATAGCTTCTACGAGCAGTACTTC.

This chain uses TRBV30 with TRBJ2-5; TRBD1 might be the D (6 bases). Near its end, the DNA agrees better with TRBJ2-7, so the J call may be wrong. The CDR3 is 11 amino acids. From germline, CDR1 is GTSNPN and CDR2 SVGIG (reference sequence). In nucleotides, the CDR3 is TGTGCCTGGAGTGTACAGGGCGAGCAGTACTTC. It specifies CAWSVQGEQYF.

This clonotype was observed a few times. The CDR3 DNA reads as TGTGCCAGCAGCTTGGTTACTAGCGGGATTTCAGATACGCAGTATTTT. Amino acid sequence: CASSLVTSGISDTQYF. V usage is TRBV5-4 and J usage is TRBJ2-3; 10 nucleotides align to TRBD2. Germline V lookup: CDR1 SGHNT, CDR2 YYREEE (reference sequence). V trimming: 0 bases; J trimming: 4 bases; junction bases outside the gene matches: 5. There are 16 residues in the CDR3.

This chain connects TRBV19 to TRBJ2-3; tentatively, D is TRBD2 (6 bases). Germline assignment: CDR1 LNHDA and CDR2 SQIVND (reference sequence). The CDR3 has 15 amino acids. V was shortened by 4 bases and J by 3 bases, with 14 bases between the two germline ends. CDR3 sequence reads: CASSTASVPTDTQYF. DNA of the CDR3: TGTGCCAGTAGTACGGCTAGCGTTCCGACAGATACGCAGTATTTT.

CDR3 DNA: TGTGCCAGCCTACGGGACAGGAGTACCTACAATGAGCAGTACTTC. Translated: CASLRDRSTYNEQYF. This chain uses TRBV2 with TRBJ2-5; the match to TRBD1 covers 8 bases. The CDR3 has 15 residues. The ends lost 8 bases at V and 11 bases at J; junction bases unmatched: 19. CDR1 and CDR2 (germline): SNHLY, FYNNEI.

This clonotype was counted many times. The chain couples TRBV6-6 to TRBJ2-3, with TRBD1 identical over 8 bases. The trim removed 5 bases at V and 4 bases at J, leaving 5 bases unmatched. The CDR3 extends over 14 amino acids. The germline gives CDR1 MNHNY, CDR2 SVGAGI (reference sequence). As DNA, the CDR3 is TGTGCCAGCAGTCCCCTACAGGGGGCAGATACGCAGTATTTT. Its translation is CASSPLQGADTQYF.

In regard to this clonotype: At one end the junction does not follow the germline gene, possibly because of a read error. This sequence joins TRBV5-1 and TRBJ2-3; TRBD2 matches 10 bases. This CDR3 contains 17 residues. Germline V lookup: CDR1 SGHRS, CDR2 YFSETQ. The CDR3 nucleotides are TGCGCCAGCAGCCTACGGACTAGCGGCCTTAACACAGATACACAGTATTTT. Protein sequence: CASSLRTSGLNTDTQYF.

V gene TRBV30 combines with J gene TRBJ1-4; tentatively, D is TRBD1 (5 bases). CDR1 and CDR2 from the germline V gene are GTSNPN and SVGIG (reference sequence). The CDR3 length is 15 residues. V was shortened by 0 bases and J by 5 bases, with 13 bases between the two germline ends. DNA for the CDR3: TGTGCCTGGAGTGTAGGGGCCAGGCAAAATGAAAAACTGTTTTTT. Amino acid sequence: CAWSVGARQNEKLFF.